This T cell receptor beta chain is from a study of blood T cells in healthy people across ages. A sample-barcoded 5' primer and a J-beta primer mix were used in a second PCR of roughly 7 to 11 cycles. A template-switch adaptor that had 12 random nucleotides put a tag on each cDNA molecule. Every individual sample yielded 2.5 million or more paired-end reads (each containing CDR3). Using its own MiXCR run on the 5' RACE reads, TCRdb lists one record per CDR3 protein. The table includes 590,000 or so distinct CDR3 sequences, approximately 30% detected once. V lost 6 bases to trimming and J lost 3 bases; unmatched junction nucleotides: 6. This CDR3 is 13 amino acids long. The V gene's germline CDR1 is DFQATT and CDR2 SNEGSKA (reference sequence). Researchers isolated at least 6 million PBMCs per sample. The table lists this clonotype with many counts.

The chain carries TRBV20-1 and TRBJ1-2; 8 nucleotides match TRBD1. Material for sequencing was blood. This TCR came from a woman aged 80 or older in good health. The CDR3 is CSAGQGLDYGYTF. The DNA for the CDR3 is TGCAGTGCAGGACAGGGTTTAGACTATGGCTACACCTTC.